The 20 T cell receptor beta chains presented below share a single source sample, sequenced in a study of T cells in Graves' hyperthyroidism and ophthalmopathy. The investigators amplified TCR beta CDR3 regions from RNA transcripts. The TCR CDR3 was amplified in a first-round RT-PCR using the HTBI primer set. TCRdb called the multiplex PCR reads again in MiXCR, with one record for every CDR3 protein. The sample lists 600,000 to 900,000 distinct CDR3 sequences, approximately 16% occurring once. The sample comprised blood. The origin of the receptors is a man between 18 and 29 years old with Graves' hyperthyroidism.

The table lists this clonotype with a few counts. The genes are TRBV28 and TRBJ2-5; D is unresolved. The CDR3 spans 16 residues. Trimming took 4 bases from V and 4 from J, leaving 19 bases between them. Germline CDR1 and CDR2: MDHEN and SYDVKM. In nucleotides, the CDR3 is TGTGCCAGCAGTTCGATCCCTAGGACGTTTAGAGAGACCCAGTACTTC. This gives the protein CASSSIPRTFRETQYF.

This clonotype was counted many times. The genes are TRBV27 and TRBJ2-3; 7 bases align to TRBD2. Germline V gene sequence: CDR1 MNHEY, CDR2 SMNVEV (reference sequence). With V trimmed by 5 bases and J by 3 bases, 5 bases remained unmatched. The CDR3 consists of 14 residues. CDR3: CASSEAGVTDTQYF. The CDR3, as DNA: TGTGCCAGCAGTGAGGCGGGAGTGACAGATACGCAGTATTTT.

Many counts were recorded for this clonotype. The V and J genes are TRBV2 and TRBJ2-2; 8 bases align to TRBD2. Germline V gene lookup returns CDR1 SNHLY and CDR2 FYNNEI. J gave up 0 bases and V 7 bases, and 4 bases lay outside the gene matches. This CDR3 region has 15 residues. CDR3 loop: CASNSGSTNTGELFF. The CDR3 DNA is TGTGCCAGCAACAGCGGGAGCACGAACACCGGGGAGCTGTTTTTT.

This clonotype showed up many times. The CDR3 bases are TGCAGTGCTAGAGATTCGACTAGCGCAACCTACGAGCAGTACTTC. Its protein is CSARDSTSATYEQYF. This chain links TRBV20-1 with TRBJ2-7, with 8 bases fitting TRBD2. J gave up 2 bases and V 0 bases, and 6 bases lay outside the gene matches. This CDR3 has 15 residues. Looked up from germline, CDR1 is DFQATT and CDR2 is SNEGSKA (reference sequence).

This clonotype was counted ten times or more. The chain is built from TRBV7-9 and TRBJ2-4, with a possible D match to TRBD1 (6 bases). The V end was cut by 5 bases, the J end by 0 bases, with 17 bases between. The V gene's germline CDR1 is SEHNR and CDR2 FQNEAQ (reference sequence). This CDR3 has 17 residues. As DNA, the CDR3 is TGTGCCAGCAGCGACCTCGGGACATCGGTAGCCAAAAACATTCAGTACTTC. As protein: CASSDLGTSVAKNIQYF.

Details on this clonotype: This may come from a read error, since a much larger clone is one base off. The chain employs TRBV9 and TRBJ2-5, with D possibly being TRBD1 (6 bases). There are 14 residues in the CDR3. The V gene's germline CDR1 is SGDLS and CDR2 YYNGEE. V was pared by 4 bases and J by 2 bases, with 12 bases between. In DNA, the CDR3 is TGTGCCAGCAGCCCAAGCCAGGGGCAAGAGACCCAGTACTTC. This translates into CASSPSQGQETQYF.

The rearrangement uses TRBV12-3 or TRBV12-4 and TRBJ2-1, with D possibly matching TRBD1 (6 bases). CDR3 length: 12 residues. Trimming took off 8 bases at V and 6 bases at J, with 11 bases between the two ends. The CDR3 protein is CASGEGGNEQFF. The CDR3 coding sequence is TGTGCCAGCGGGGAAGGGGGCAATGAGCAGTTCTTC.

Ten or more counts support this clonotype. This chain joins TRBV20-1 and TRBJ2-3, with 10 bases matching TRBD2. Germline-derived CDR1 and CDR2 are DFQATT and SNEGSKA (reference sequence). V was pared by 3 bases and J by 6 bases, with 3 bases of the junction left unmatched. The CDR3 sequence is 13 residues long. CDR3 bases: TGCAGTGCTAGGAGCGGGAGGGCGGATACGCAGTATTTT. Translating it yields CSARSGRADTQYF.

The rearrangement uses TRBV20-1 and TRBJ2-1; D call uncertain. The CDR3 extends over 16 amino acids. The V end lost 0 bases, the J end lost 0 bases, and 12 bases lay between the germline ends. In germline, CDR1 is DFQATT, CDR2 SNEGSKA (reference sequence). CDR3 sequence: CSARERPASSYNEQFF. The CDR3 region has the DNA TGCAGTGCTAGAGAAAGGCCTGCAAGCTCCTACAATGAGCAGTTCTTC.

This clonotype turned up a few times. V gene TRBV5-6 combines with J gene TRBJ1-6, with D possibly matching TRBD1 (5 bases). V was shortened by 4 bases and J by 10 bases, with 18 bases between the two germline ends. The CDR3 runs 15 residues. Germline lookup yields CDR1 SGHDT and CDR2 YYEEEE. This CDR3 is CASSRRGSRESPLHF. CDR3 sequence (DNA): TGTGCCAGCAGCCGACGGGGGAGTAGAGAATCACCCCTCCACTTT.

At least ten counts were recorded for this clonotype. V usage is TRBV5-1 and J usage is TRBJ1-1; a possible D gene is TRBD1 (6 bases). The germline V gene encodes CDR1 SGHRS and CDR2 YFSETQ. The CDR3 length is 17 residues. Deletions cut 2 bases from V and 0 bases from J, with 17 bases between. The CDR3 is CASSFWQGQIMNTEAFF. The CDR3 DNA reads TGCGCCAGCAGCTTCTGGCAAGGACAGATCATGAACACTGAAGCTTTCTTT.

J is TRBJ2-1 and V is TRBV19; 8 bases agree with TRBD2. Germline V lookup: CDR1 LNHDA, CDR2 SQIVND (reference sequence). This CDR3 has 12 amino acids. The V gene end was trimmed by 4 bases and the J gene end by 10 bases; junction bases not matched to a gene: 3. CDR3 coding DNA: TGTGCCAGTAGTACGAGACTAGCGGAGCAGTTCTTC. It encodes CASSTRLAEQFF.

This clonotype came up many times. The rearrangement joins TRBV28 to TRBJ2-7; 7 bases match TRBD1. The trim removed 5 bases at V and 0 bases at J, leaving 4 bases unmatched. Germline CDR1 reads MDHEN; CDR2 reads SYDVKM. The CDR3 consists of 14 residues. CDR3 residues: CASSPGDSSYEQYF. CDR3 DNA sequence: TGTGCCAGCAGTCCCGGGGACAGCTCCTACGAGCAGTACTTC.

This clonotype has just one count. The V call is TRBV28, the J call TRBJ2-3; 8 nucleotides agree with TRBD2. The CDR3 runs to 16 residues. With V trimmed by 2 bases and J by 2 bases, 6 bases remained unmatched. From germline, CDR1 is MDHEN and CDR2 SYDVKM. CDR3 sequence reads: CASSLKSLAVTDTQYF. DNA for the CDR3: TGTGCCAGCAGTTTAAAGTCACTAGCGGTCACAGATACGCAGTATTTT.

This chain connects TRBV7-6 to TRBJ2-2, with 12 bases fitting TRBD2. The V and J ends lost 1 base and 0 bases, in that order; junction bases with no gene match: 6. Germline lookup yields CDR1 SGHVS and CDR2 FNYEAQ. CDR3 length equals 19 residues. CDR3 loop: CASSLVGLAGLSNTGELFF. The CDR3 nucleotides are TGTGCCAGCAGCTTAGTTGGACTAGCGGGGTTATCGAACACCGGGGAGCTGTTTTTT.

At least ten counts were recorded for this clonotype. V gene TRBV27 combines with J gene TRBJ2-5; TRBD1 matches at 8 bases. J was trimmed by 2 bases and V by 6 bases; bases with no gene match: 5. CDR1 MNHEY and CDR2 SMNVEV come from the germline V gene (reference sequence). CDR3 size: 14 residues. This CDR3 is CASSPQGVQETQYF. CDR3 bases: TGTGCCAGCAGCCCACAGGGGGTACAAGAGACCCAGTACTTC.

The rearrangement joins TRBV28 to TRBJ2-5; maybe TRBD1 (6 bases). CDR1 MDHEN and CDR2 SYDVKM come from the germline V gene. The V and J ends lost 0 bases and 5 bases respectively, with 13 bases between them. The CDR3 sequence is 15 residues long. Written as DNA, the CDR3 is TGTGCCAGCAGTTTATGGGGGGCAGGGGAGGAGACCCAGTACTTC. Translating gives CASSLWGAGEETQYF.

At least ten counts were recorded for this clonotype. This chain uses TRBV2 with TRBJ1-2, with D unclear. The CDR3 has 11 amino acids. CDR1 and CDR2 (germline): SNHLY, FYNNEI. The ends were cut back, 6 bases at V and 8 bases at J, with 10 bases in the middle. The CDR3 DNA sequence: TGTGCCAGCAGGGCAACAGAAGGCTACACCTTC. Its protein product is CASRATEGYTF.

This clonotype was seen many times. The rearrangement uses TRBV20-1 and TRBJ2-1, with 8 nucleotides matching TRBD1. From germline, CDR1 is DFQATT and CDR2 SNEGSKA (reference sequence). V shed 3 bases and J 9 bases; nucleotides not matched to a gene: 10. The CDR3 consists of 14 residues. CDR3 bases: TGCAGTGCTAGTCGCGACAGGGGTCTTGGTGAGCAGTTCTTC. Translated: CSASRDRGLGEQFF.

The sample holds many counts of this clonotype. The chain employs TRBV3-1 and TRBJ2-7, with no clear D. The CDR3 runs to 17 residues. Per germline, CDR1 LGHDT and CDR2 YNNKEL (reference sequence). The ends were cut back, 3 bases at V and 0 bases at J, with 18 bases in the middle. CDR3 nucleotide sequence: TGTGCCAGCAGCCACGAGAGCCCTGTAGGTGTCTCCTACGAGCAGTACTTC. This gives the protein CASSHESPVGVSYEQYF.